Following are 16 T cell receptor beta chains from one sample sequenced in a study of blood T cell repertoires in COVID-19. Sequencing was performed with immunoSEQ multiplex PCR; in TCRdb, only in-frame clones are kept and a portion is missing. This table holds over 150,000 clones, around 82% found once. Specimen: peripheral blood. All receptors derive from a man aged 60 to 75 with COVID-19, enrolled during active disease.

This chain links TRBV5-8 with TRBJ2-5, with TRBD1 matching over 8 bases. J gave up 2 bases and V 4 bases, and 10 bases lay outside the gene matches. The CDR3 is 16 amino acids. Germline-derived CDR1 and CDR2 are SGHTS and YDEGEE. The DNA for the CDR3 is TGTGCCAGCAGCCCCGGACAGGGAAGGCAGCAAGAGACCCAGTACTTC. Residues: CASSPGQGRQQETQYF.

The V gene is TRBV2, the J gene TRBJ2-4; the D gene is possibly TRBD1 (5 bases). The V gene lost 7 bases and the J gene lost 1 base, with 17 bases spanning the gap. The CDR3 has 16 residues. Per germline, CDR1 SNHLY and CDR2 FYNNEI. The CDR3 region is CASNPVQGLAKNIQYF. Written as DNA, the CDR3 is TGTGCCAGCAACCCAGTCCAGGGTCTCGCCAAAAACATTCAGTACTTC.

DNA for the CDR3: TGTGCCAGCAGCCAAGCCGCCGGACAGGCCACAGATACGCAGTATTTT. It is translated as CASSQAAGQATDTQYF. This chain connects TRBV4-2 to TRBJ2-3; 7 bases are a match to TRBD1. CDR3 length equals 16 residues. V was pared by 1 base and J by 2 bases, with 6 bases of the junction left unmatched. From germline, CDR1 is LGHNA and CDR2 YNFKEQ.

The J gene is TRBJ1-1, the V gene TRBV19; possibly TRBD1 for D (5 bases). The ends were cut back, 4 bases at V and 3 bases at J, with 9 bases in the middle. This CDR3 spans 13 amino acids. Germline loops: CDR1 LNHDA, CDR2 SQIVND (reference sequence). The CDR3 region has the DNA TGTGCCAGTAGTAAACAGGTCTACACTGAAGCTTTCTTT. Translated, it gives CASSKQVYTEAFF.

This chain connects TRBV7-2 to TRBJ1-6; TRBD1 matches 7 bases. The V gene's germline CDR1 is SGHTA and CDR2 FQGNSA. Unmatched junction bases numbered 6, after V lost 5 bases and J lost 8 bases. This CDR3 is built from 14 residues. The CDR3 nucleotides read TGTGCCAGCAGCCCACGGGACAGCTATTCACCCCTCCACTTT. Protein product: CASSPRDSYSPLHF.

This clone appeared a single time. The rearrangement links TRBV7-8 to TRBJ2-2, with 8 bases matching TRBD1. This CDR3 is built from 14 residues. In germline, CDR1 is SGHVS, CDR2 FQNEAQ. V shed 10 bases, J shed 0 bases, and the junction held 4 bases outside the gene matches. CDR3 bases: TGTGCCACGTCGGACAGGGCGAACACCGGGGAGCTGTTTTTT. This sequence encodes CATSDRANTGELFF.

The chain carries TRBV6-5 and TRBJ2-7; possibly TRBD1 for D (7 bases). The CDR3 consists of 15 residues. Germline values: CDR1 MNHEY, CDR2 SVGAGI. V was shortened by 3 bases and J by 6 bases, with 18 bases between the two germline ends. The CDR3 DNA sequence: TGTGCCAGCAGTTATGGGAGGACAGGACCCGTCGAGCAGTACTTC. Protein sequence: CASSYGRTGPVEQYF.

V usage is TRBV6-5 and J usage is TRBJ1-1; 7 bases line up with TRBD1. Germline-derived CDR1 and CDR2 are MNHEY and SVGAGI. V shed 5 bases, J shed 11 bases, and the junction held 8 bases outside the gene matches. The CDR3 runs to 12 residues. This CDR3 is CASSPRTGVAFF. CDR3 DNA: TGTGCCAGCAGTCCCCGAACAGGGGTTGCTTTCTTT.

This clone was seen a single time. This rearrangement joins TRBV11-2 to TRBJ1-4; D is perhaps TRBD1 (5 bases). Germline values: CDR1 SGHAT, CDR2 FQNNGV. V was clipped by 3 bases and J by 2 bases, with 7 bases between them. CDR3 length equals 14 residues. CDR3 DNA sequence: TGTGCCAGCAGCTTCGGGGGTACTAATGAAAAACTGTTTTTT. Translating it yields CASSFGGTNEKLFF.

In DNA form, the CDR3 reads TGTGCCAGCAGTTTATTCCGGCAGGGCAACAATCAGCCCCAGCATTTT. Encoded protein: CASSLFRQGNNQPQHF. The V gene is TRBV28, the J gene TRBJ1-5; the D gene is possibly TRBD1 (5 bases). CDR1 is MDHEN, CDR2 SYDVKM, per germline. V was shortened by 1 base and J by 3 bases, with 13 bases between the two germline ends. The CDR3 totals 16 residues.

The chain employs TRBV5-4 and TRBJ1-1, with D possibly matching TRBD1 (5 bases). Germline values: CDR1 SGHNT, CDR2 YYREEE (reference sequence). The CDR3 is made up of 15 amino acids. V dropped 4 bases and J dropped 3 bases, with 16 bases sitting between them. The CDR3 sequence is CASSTRTRADTEAFF. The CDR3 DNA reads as TGTGCCAGCAGCACTCGAACCAGGGCGGACACTGAAGCTTTCTTT.

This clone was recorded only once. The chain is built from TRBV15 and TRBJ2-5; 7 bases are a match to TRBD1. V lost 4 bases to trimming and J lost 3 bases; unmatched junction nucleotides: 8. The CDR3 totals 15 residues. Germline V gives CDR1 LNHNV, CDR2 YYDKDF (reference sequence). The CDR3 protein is CATSKSPGQKETQYF. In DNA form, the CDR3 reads TGTGCCACCAGCAAAAGCCCGGGACAGAAAGAGACCCAGTACTTC.

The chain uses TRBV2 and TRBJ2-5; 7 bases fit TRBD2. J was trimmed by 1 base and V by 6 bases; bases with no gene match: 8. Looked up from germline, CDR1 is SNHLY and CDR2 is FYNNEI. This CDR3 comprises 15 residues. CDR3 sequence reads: CASRRGRVSQETQYF. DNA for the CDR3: TGTGCCAGCAGGCGGGGGAGGGTGTCCCAAGAGACCCAGTACTTC.

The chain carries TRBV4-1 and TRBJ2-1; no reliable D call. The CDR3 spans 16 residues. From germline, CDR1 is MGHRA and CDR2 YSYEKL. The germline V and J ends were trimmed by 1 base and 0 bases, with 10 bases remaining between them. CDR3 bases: TGCGCCAGCAGCCAAGCCGTCGCGAGCTCCTACAATGAGCAGTTCTTC. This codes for CASSQAVASSYNEQFF.

CDR3 bases: TGTGCCAGCAGCTTGGGGGGGACTAGTGCGGATACGCAGTATTTT. Amino acid sequence: CASSLGGTSADTQYF. The chain has TRBV7-9 and TRBJ2-3; 8 bases line up with TRBD2. From germline, CDR1 is SEHNR and CDR2 FQNEAQ (reference sequence). The trim removed 3 bases at V and 6 bases at J, leaving 8 bases unmatched. This CDR3 has 15 amino acids. The entire variable domain, with the rest obtained from reference TRBV7-9 and TRBJ2-3, is as follows: DTGVSQNPRHKITKRGQNVTFRCDPISEHNRLYWYRQTLGQGPEFLTYFQNEAQLEKSRLLSDRFSAERPKGSFSTLEIQRTEQGDSAMYLCASSLGGTSADTQYFGPGTRLTVL.

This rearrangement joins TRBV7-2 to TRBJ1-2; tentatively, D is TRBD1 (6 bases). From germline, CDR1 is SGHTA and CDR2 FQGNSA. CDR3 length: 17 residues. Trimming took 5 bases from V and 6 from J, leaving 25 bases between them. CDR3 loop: CASSPAITTGLVNGYTF. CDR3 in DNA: TGTGCCAGCAGCCCAGCGATTACCACAGGGTTAGTAAATGGCTACACCTTC. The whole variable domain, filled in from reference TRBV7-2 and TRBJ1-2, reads GAGVSQSPSNKVTEKGKDVELRCDPISGHTALYWYRQSLGQGLEFLIYFQGNSAPDKSGLPSDRFSAERTGGSVSTLTIQRTQQEDSAVYLCASSPAITTGLVNGYTFGSGTRLTVV.